A single sample is the source of the 21 T cell receptor beta chains below, sequenced in a study of blood T cell repertoires in COVID-19. Clones were read by immunoSEQ multiplex PCR, and TCRdb kept only the in-frame ones, dropping some. Here the sample spans around 60,000 clones, roughly 85% being singletons. Specimen: peripheral blood. These TCRs come from an elderly woman with acute or convalescent COVID-19.

This clone was recorded a few times. The genes are TRBV5-1 and TRBJ2-5; 13 bases match TRBD2. The CDR3 is 18 amino acids. Germline CDR1 and CDR2: SGHRS and YFSETQ. The ends lost 4 bases at V and 0 bases at J; junction bases unmatched: 9. In DNA, the CDR3 is TGCGCCAGCAGCCCTTCCACGACTAGCGGGAGGTACCAAGAGACCCAGTACTTC. The encoded protein is CASSPSTTSGRYQETQYF. Variable domain in full (rest from reference TRBV5-1 and TRBJ2-5): KAGVTQTPRYLIKTRGQQVTLSCSPISGHRSVSWYQQTPGQGLQFLFEYFSETQRNKGNFPGRFSGRQFSNSRSEMNVSTLELGDSALYLCASSPSTTSGRYQETQYFGPGTRLLVL.

This chain uses TRBV19 with TRBJ1-1; D is perhaps TRBD1 (5 bases). V lost 7 bases to trimming and J lost 6 bases, with 21 bases between them. This CDR3 is built from 15 residues. Germline-derived CDR1 and CDR2 are LNHDA and SQIVND (reference sequence). The CDR3 sequence is CASTQGRAYQAEAFF. CDR3 sequence (DNA): TGTGCCAGTACCCAGGGCCGGGCCTACCAGGCTGAAGCTTTCTTT.

The chain joins TRBV30 to TRBJ2-2; 7 positions match TRBD1. CDR1 is GTSNPN, CDR2 SVGIG, per germline (reference sequence). With V trimmed by 5 bases and J by 5 bases, 8 bases remained unmatched. The CDR3 sequence is 14 residues long. The CDR3 reads CAWGGPTGTGELFF. The CDR3 bases are TGTGCCTGGGGGGGCCCGACAGGGACCGGGGAGCTGTTTTTT.

This chain joins TRBV6-5 and TRBJ2-7; a possible D gene is TRBD2 (6 bases). CDR3 length equals 12 residues. Trimming shortened V by 8 bases and J by 0 bases, and 8 bases separated the two germline ends. The V gene's germline CDR1 is MNHEY and CDR2 SVGAGI. CDR3 residues: CASAGSSYEQYF. DNA for the CDR3: TGTGCCAGCGCCGGGAGCTCCTACGAGCAGTACTTC.

This sequence joins TRBV11-3 and TRBJ2-7, with D hard to call. Trimming pared 4 bases from V and 2 bases from J, leaving 15 bases between. This CDR3 is built from 15 residues. The germline V gene has CDR1 SGHNT and CDR2 YENEEA. In DNA, the CDR3 is TGTGCCAGCAGCTACCTTGGCAGTGGCCCCTACGAGCAGTACTTC. It yields the protein CASSYLGSGPYEQYF.

The chain's CDR3 is CASSLLAAGDSPLHF. CDR3 in DNA: TGTGCCAGCAGCTTACTGGCCGCAGGGGATTCACCCCTCCACTTT. The chain is built from TRBV7-9 and TRBJ1-6; D is possibly TRBD1 (6 bases). V was pared by 2 bases and J by 8 bases, with 13 bases between. Germline lookup yields CDR1 SEHNR and CDR2 FQNEAQ (reference sequence). This CDR3 is 15 amino acids long.

CDR3 DNA: TGTGCCAGCAGCCCAGGAGGGCGGGGTCGGACAGATACGCAGTATTTT. Translated, it gives CASSPGGRGRTDTQYF. This chain joins TRBV5-4 and TRBJ2-3; D might be TRBD2 (6 bases). Looked up from germline, CDR1 is SGHNT and CDR2 is YYREEE (reference sequence). With 4 bases removed from V and 3 bases from J, the gap between germline ends came to 18 bases. The CDR3 consists of 16 residues.

The genes are TRBV5-1 and TRBJ2-3; D gene ambiguous. Germline V gene sequence: CDR1 SGHRS, CDR2 YFSETQ. The CDR3 spans 14 residues. V lost 2 bases and J lost 0, with 7 bases in between. CDR3 nucleotides: TGCGCCAGCAGCTTATATTCTAGCACAGATACGCAGTATTTT. Its translation: CASSLYSSTDTQYF.

This clone was recorded a few times. The rearrangement joins TRBV4-1 to TRBJ1-5, with no clear D. Germline V gives CDR1 MGHRA, CDR2 YSYEKL. The V end lost 3 bases, the J end lost 10 bases, and 16 bases lay between the germline ends. The CDR3 is made up of 14 amino acids. As DNA, the CDR3 is TGCGCCAGCAGCCATCTCGGGAAGGGCTTACCCCAGCATTTT. Translating it yields CASSHLGKGLPQHF.

The genes are TRBV6-5 and TRBJ1-3; D is unclear. V lost 6 bases and J 2 bases, leaving 14 bases between the germline ends. Germline assignment: CDR1 MNHEY and CDR2 SVGAGI. The CDR3 length is 15 residues. CDR3 amino acids: CASSPQPSPGNTIYF. CDR3 coding DNA: TGTGCCAGCAGCCCCCAACCTAGTCCTGGAAACACCATATATTTT.

This clone was detected once. V is TRBV5-1 and J is TRBJ1-6; TRBD1 aligns across 9 bases. V lost 0 bases, J lost 6 bases, and 1 base stayed unmatched. CDR3 length: 15 amino acids. Germline CDR1 reads SGHRS; CDR2 reads YFSETQ. In nucleotides, the CDR3 is TGCGCCAGCAGCTTGGAGGGACAGGGTAATTCACCCCTCCACTTT. Protein product: CASSLEGQGNSPLHF.

This chain links TRBV7-2 with TRBJ1-1; 9 nucleotides align to TRBD1. The germline V gene has CDR1 SGHTA and CDR2 FQGNSA. The junction had 10 bases not matched to a gene; V was cut back by 5 bases and J by 0 bases. The CDR3 extends over 17 amino acids. The CDR3, as DNA: TGTGCCAGCAGCGCAACTACAGGGGGCCGTATGAACACTGAAGCTTTCTTT. The encoded protein is CASSATTGGRMNTEAFF.

The rearrangement uses TRBV5-1 and TRBJ2-7; D may be TRBD2 (5 bases). Germline V gene sequence: CDR1 SGHRS, CDR2 YFSETQ. The CDR3 runs 13 residues. Between the trimmed V and J ends, which lost 4 bases and 7 bases, there was a span of 15 bases. The CDR3 loop reads CASSRSARGEQYF. CDR3 nucleotides: TGCGCCAGCAGCCGGTCCGCCAGAGGGGAGCAGTACTTC. The whole variable domain, filled in from reference TRBV5-1 and TRBJ2-7, reads KAGVTQTPRYLIKTRGQQVTLSCSPISGHRSVSWYQQTPGQGLQFLFEYFSETQRNKGNFPGRFSGRQFSNSRSEMNVSTLELGDSALYLCASSRSARGEQYFGPGTRLTVT.

The chain combines TRBV2 with TRBJ2-1; 7 bases agree with TRBD1. Germline CDR1 and CDR2: SNHLY and FYNNEI. Trimming removed 4 bases from V and 8 bases from J; junction bases left unmatched: 5. The CDR3 is 13 amino acids. CDR3 sequence (DNA): TGTGCCAGCAGTGGTCAGGGGGTCGATGAGCAGTTCTTC. Translating it yields CASSGQGVDEQFF.

This chain joins TRBV27 and TRBJ1-1; D possibly corresponds to TRBD1 (5 bases). Germline values: CDR1 MNHEY, CDR2 SMNVEV (reference sequence). The V end was cut by 2 bases, the J end by 4 bases, with 8 bases between. The CDR3 sequence is 13 residues long. The CDR3 sequence is CASSLGAGTEAFF. The DNA for the CDR3 is TGTGCCAGCAGTTTAGGGGCCGGCACTGAAGCTTTCTTT.

The chain uses TRBV11-3 and TRBJ2-3, with 12 bases that match TRBD1. Germline V gene sequence: CDR1 SGHNT, CDR2 YENEEA. The CDR3 has 15 amino acids. Trimming removed 6 bases from V and 3 bases from J; junction bases left unmatched: 4. The CDR3 protein is CASRQGQGATDTQYF. CDR3 coding DNA: TGTGCCAGCAGACAGGGACAGGGGGCAACAGATACGCAGTATTTT.

The chain combines TRBV11-2 with TRBJ2-7; 9 nucleotides align to TRBD1. Germline CDR1 reads SGHAT; CDR2 reads FQNNGV. The CDR3 covers 14 residues. V lost 5 bases to trimming and J lost 5 bases; unmatched junction nucleotides: 7. Written as DNA, the CDR3 is TGTGCCAGCAGCCCGGGGACAGGGTGGCACGAGCAGTACTTC. Translating gives CASSPGTGWHEQYF.

The sample holds a few counts of this clone. The chain employs TRBV15 and TRBJ2-4; TRBD1 agrees at 9 bases. CDR3 length equals 12 residues. J lost 16 bases, V lost 1 base, and 5 bases had no gene match. Germline V gives CDR1 LNHNV, CDR2 YYDKDF (reference sequence). CDR3 in DNA: TGTGCCACCAGCAGAGCCCGGACAGGGGTTTACTTC. As protein: CATSRARTGVYF.

V and J are TRBV3-1 (or the pseudogene TRBV3-2) and TRBJ1-2, with TRBD1 matching over 8 bases. The CDR3 is made up of 12 amino acids. V was pared by 3 bases and J by 8 bases, with 2 bases of the junction left unmatched. Per germline, CDR1 LGHDT and CDR2 YNNKEL (reference sequence). CDR3 residues: CASSQTGEGYTF. CDR3 sequence (DNA): TGTGCCAGCAGCCAGACAGGGGAAGGCTACACCTTC.

V usage is TRBV7-2 and J usage is TRBJ1-1; D is ambiguous. Trimming stripped 5 bases from V and 4 bases from J, with 20 bases between. The CDR3 contains 16 residues. Looked up from germline, CDR1 is SGHTA and CDR2 is FQGNSA. CDR3 in DNA: TGTGCCAGCAGCCTTACCCCAAACCAAGGGAGCACTGAAGCTTTCTTT. Translated: CASSLTPNQGSTEAFF. The full variable domain, rest sourced from reference TRBV7-2 and TRBJ1-1, is GAGVSQSPSNKVTEKGKDVELRCDPISGHTALYWYRQSLGQGLEFLIYFQGNSAPDKSGLPSDRFSAERTGGSVSTLTIQRTQQEDSAVYLCASSLTPNQGSTEAFFGQGTRLTVV.

The chain links TRBV3-1 (or the pseudogene TRBV3-2) to TRBJ2-1, with D uncertain. Per the germline V gene, CDR1 is LGHDT and CDR2 is YNNKEL (reference sequence). V shed 5 bases and J shed 0 bases, with 14 bases lying between them. CDR3 length equals 16 residues. The CDR3 bases are TGTGCCAGCAGCTACGATCTATCTTTCTCCTACAATGAGCAGTTCTTC. Amino acids: CASSYDLSFSYNEQFF.